This T cell receptor (beta chain) was captured by sequencing in a study of shared clonotypes between healthy human individuals. Study background: The study used three CD4 naive, three CD4 memory, two CD8 naive and one CD8 memory plate per donor.

All of the donors resided in Nashville, Tennessee, and each was a Caucasian adult. The CDR3 extends over 17 amino acids. The V end was cut by 4 bases, the J end by 1 base, with 14 bases between. Germline CDR1 is MDHEN and CDR2 is SYDVKM. Clones were read by immunoSEQ multiplex PCR, and TCRdb kept only the in-frame ones, dropping some. Among 2 million to 2.5 million clones listed, 93% were seen once. The TCR was taken from a man aged 18 to 29 in good health. Some clones in this sample may be carry-over from other donors' samples. The rearrangement joins TRBV28 to TRBJ2-6; D is unclear. Material: naive CD4+ T cells from PBMCs. Subset denoted: CD45RA+ positively selected. The CDR3 loop reads CASSSPTPGSGANVLTF. In DNA form, the CDR3 reads TGTGCCAGCAGTTCACCAACTCCCGGGTCTGGGGCCAACGTCCTGACTTTC.